Described below is a single T cell receptor beta chain sequence and its context. Its antigen is undetermined. Treatment: roughly ten-day PBMC culture with coronavirus spike peptide pools or control peptides (ViraFEST assay). ViraFEST used peptide pools to expand antigen-specific T cells and subsequently sequenced their TCRs. Positive tests by PCR, dated March to December 2020, predated US Alpha, Beta and Delta variants. Sequenced with the Oncomine TCR Beta short-read assay was DNA taken from cultured CD4+ T cells. Cultures of CD4+ T cells served as the source for extracting genomic DNA. TCRdb used MiXCR to reprocess the PCR reads, holding one entry per CDR3 protein. The sample lists about 10,000 distinct CDR3 sequences; about 59% were seen once. The CDR3 runs 13 residues. The V gene's germline CDR1 is MDHEN and CDR2 SYDVKM. The V end lost 5 bases, the J end lost 3 bases, and 10 bases lay between the germline ends.

The data belong to a study of vaccination and CD4 T cells after COVID-19. About the study: Investigators took post-vaccine samples a median roughly 72 days after dose two, within a range of 14 to 241.

The sequenced material came from CD4+ T cells from blood, cultured in vitro. This receptor was taken from a human donor who had recovered from COVID-19. The chain recombines TRBV28 with TRBJ1-2; D is perhaps TRBD1 (5 bases). CDR3 residues: CASSIGTDYGYTF. In nucleotides, the CDR3 is TGTGCCAGCAGTATAGGGACGGACTATGGCTACACCTTC.